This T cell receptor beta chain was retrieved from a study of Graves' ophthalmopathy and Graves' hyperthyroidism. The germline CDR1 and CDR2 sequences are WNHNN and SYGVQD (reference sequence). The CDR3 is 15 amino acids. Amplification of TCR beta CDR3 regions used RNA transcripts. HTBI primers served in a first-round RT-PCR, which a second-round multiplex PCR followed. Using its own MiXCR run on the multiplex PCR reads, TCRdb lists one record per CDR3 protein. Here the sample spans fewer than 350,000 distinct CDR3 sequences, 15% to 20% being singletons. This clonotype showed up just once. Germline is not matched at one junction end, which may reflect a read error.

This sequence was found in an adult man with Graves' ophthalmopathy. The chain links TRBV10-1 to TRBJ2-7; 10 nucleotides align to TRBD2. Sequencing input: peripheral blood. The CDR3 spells CASSDSTSGIYEQYF. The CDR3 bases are TGCGCCAGCAGTGACAGTACTAGCGGGATTTACGAGCAATACTTC.